Each of the 28 T cell receptor beta chains below was sequenced from the same sample in a study of shared clonotypes between healthy human individuals. Generated by immunoSEQ multiplex PCR, the TCRdb table keeps only in-frame clones and is missing some. The sample shows around 560,000 clones, approximately 95% of them seen only once. The naive CD8 subset, CD45RO-negative cells positively selected for CCR7, excluded terminally differentiated effector memory CD45RA+ cells. The sample taken for sequencing was naive CD8+ T cells sorted from blood. These receptors all come from a woman aged 30 to 39 in good health.

The DNA for the CDR3 is TGCGCCAGCAGCTTGGAGGGTAACGTAAATGAAAAACTGTTTTTT. Amino acid sequence: CASSLEGNVNEKLFF. The chain has TRBV5-1 and TRBJ1-4; D gene ambiguous. This CDR3 is built from 15 residues. Germline V lookup: CDR1 SGHRS, CDR2 YFSETQ. Trimming removed 0 bases from V and 5 bases from J, with 11 bases in between. The full variable domain, its missing parts supplied by reference TRBV5-1 and TRBJ1-4, is KAGVTQTPRYLIKTRGQQVTLSCSPISGHRSVSWYQQTPGQGLQFLFEYFSETQRNKGNFPGRFSGRQFSNSRSEMNVSTLELGDSALYLCASSLEGNVNEKLFFGSGTQLSVL.

In this sample, this clone turned up once. This chain uses TRBV29-1 with TRBJ2-4; D is ambiguous. CDR1 and CDR2 (germline): SQVTM, ANQGSEA. This CDR3 spans 11 amino acids. V was shortened by 0 bases and J by 6 bases, with 3 bases between the two germline ends. This CDR3 reads CSVEETNIQYF. DNA for the CDR3: TGCAGCGTTGAAGAAACAAACATTCAGTACTTC.

The chain carries TRBV15 and TRBJ1-4; D gene uncertain. There are 16 residues in the CDR3. The germline V gene encodes CDR1 LNHNV and CDR2 YYDKDF (reference sequence). V lost 0 bases and J lost 8, with 16 bases in between. CDR3 DNA: TGTGCCACCAGCAGAGATTTTTTAGGGCCTTCGGAAAAACTGTTTTTT. This encodes CATSRDFLGPSEKLFF.

The chain joins TRBV13 to TRBJ2-1; 9 nucleotides agree with TRBD2. J lost 7 bases, V lost 5 bases, and 6 bases had no gene match. Germline V gene data show CDR1 as PRHDT and CDR2 as FYEKMQ (reference sequence). The CDR3 extends over 14 amino acids. CDR3 loop: CASSPGTSPNEQFF. The CDR3 DNA reads TGTGCCAGCAGCCCCGGGACTAGCCCGAATGAGCAGTTCTTC. Full variable domain (missing parts from reference TRBV13 and TRBJ2-1): AAGVIQSPRHLIKEKRETATLKCYPIPRHDTVYWYQQGPGQDPQFLISFYEKMQSDKGSIPDRFSAQQFSDYHSELNMSSLELGDSALYFCASSPGTSPNEQFFGPGTRLTVL.

The rearrangement joins TRBV20-1 to TRBJ1-1; D gene uncertain. The CDR3 runs to 11 residues. Germline CDR1 is DFQATT and CDR2 is SNEGSKA (reference sequence). The ends were cut back, 3 bases at V and 8 bases at J, with 10 bases in the middle. CDR3 region: CSARRGQEAFF. The DNA of the CDR3 is TGCAGTGCTAGGAGAGGGCAAGAAGCTTTCTTT.

The CDR3, as DNA: TGTGCCAGCAGGGGGGGTATGATGGGCTACACCTTC. Encoded protein: CASRGGMMGYTF. The genes are TRBV2 and TRBJ1-2; possible D gene TRBD1, 5 bases. V was pared by 6 bases and J by 8 bases, with 13 bases between. CDR1 is SNHLY and CDR2 is FYNNEI in the germline V gene. This CDR3 region has 12 residues.

V and J are TRBV19 and TRBJ2-1; 11 bases are shared with TRBD2. V lost 3 bases to trimming and J lost 1 base; unmatched junction nucleotides: 11. Germline CDR1 LNHDA, CDR2 SQIVND (reference sequence). The CDR3 covers 19 residues. CDR3 bases: TGTGCCAGTAGTATTCGGGCTAGCGGGAGGTTTAGGTCCTACAATGAGCAGTTCTTC. Its translation is CASSIRASGRFRSYNEQFF.

The gene calls are TRBV18 and TRBJ2-7; D unresolved. Trimming shortened V by 6 bases and J by 2 bases, and 5 bases separated the two germline ends. CDR1 is KGHSH, CDR2 LQKENI, per germline. This CDR3 spans 11 amino acids. This CDR3 is CASSSTYEQYF. The CDR3 nucleotides read TGTGCCAGCTCTTCCACCTACGAGCAGTACTTC.

The rearrangement joins TRBV11-2 to TRBJ1-2; 7 bases are shared with TRBD1. J gave up 6 bases and V 3 bases, and 7 bases lay outside the gene matches. CDR1 SGHAT and CDR2 FQNNGV come from the germline V gene. This CDR3 is built from 14 residues. Here the CDR3 DNA reads TGTGCCAGCAGCTTCCCCGACAGGGTGAATGGCTACACCTTC. It encodes CASSFPDRVNGYTF. Full variable domain (outside the CDR3, taken from reference TRBV11-2 and TRBJ1-2): EAGVAQSPRYKIIEKRQSVAFWCNPISGHATLYWYQQILGQGPKLLIQFQNNGVVDDSQLPKDRFSAERLKGVDSTLKIQPAKLEDSAVYLCASSFPDRVNGYTFGSGTRLTVV.

The chain couples TRBV7-8 to TRBJ2-1; 13 bases fit TRBD2. The CDR3 has 15 amino acids. V shed 5 bases and J 10 bases; nucleotides not matched to a gene: 8. From germline, CDR1 is SGHVS and CDR2 FQNEAQ. CDR3 sequence reads: CASSPRTSGSGEQFF. DNA for the CDR3: TGTGCCAGCAGCCCGAGGACTAGCGGGAGCGGAGAGCAGTTCTTC.

V usage is TRBV7-9 and J usage is TRBJ2-7; 10 positions match TRBD1. In germline, CDR1 is SEHNR, CDR2 FQNEAQ (reference sequence). This CDR3 spans 15 amino acids. V dropped 5 bases and J dropped 1; count of bases not matched to a gene: 5. The CDR3: CASSQGTGESYEQYF. The CDR3 nucleotides are TGTGCCAGCAGCCAAGGGACAGGGGAGTCCTACGAGCAGTACTTC.

The J gene is TRBJ2-4, the V gene TRBV7-9; a possible D gene is TRBD1 (6 bases). The germline V and J ends were trimmed by 3 bases and 0 bases, with 15 bases remaining between them. Germline CDR1 reads SEHNR; CDR2 reads FQNEAQ (reference sequence). The CDR3 spans 17 residues. The CDR3 spells CASSLGALGEAKNIQYF. The CDR3 DNA reads TGTGCCAGCAGCTTGGGGGCTCTTGGAGAAGCCAAAAACATTCAGTACTTC. Looking up the rest from reference TRBV7-9 and TRBJ2-4 gives the full variable domain: DTGVSQNPRHKITKRGQNVTFRCDPISEHNRLYWYRQTLGQGPEFLTYFQNEAQLEKSRLLSDRFSAERPKGSFSTLEIQRTEQGDSAMYLCASSLGALGEAKNIQYFGAGTRLSVL.

The chain links TRBV9 to TRBJ1-3; the D is unclear. CDR3 size: 16 residues. Germline V lookup: CDR1 SGDLS, CDR2 YYNGEE. Deletions cut 4 bases from V and 0 bases from J, with 14 bases between. The CDR3, as DNA: TGTGCCAGCAGCCTCGATTGGGCCGGCTCTGGAAACACCATATATTTT. This codes for CASSLDWAGSGNTIYF. The complete variable domain, with remaining parts taken from reference TRBV9 and TRBJ1-3, reads DSGVTQTPKHLITATGQRVTLRCSPRSGDLSVYWYQQSLDQGLQFLIQYYNGEERAKGNILERFSAQQFPDLHSELNLSSLELGDSALYFCASSLDWAGSGNTIYFGEGSWLTVV.

This clone was observed a few times. The rearrangement links TRBV28 to TRBJ2-7, with 7 bases lining up with TRBD1. There are 13 residues in the CDR3. CDR1 and CDR2 from the germline V gene are MDHEN and SYDVKM. Trimming at V came to 3 bases and at J to 3 bases, leaving 2 bases not matched to a gene. The CDR3 sequence: CASSLDRFYEQYF. The DNA of the CDR3 is TGTGCCAGCAGTTTGGACAGGTTCTACGAGCAGTACTTC.

The rearrangement joins TRBV7-9 to TRBJ1-6; tentative D call: TRBD1 (5 bases). The CDR3 is 14 amino acids. Per the germline V gene, CDR1 is SEHNR and CDR2 is FQNEAQ (reference sequence). Trimming pared 2 bases from V and 10 bases from J, leaving 12 bases between. CDR3 sequence: CASSLPGWQSPLHF. The DNA of the CDR3 is TGTGCCAGCAGCTTACCAGGGTGGCAGTCACCCCTCCACTTT.

About this clone: Other DNA sequences of this sample code for an identical CDR3. This sequence joins TRBV5-4 and TRBJ2-3; D is unresolved. V lost 3 bases to trimming and J lost 5 bases, with 4 bases between them. Germline CDR1 is SGHNT and CDR2 is YYREEE (reference sequence). The length of the CDR3 is 11 residues. CDR3 sequence (DNA): TGTGCCAGCAGCTCCTTAGATACGCAGTATTTT. Its protein product is CASSSLDTQYF.

The chain joins TRBV18 to TRBJ2-4, with 7 bases that match TRBD1. J was trimmed by 5 bases and V by 4 bases; bases with no gene match: 8. The CDR3 sequence is 15 residues long. Germline CDR1 and CDR2: KGHSH and LQKENI. CDR3 DNA: TGTGCCAGCTCACGGGCTGGACAGGCCCAAAACATTCAGTACTTC. It encodes CASSRAGQAQNIQYF.

This chain uses TRBV27 with TRBJ2-7; D may be TRBD2 (5 bases). The V gene lost 5 bases and the J gene lost 3 bases, with 14 bases spanning the gap. The CDR3 has 14 residues. CDR1 and CDR2 (germline): MNHEY, SMNVEV (reference sequence). The CDR3 sequence is CASSVGGRGYEQYF. The CDR3 DNA follows: TGTGCCAGCAGTGTGGGTGGGAGAGGCTACGAGCAGTACTTC.

The chain uses TRBV5-6 and TRBJ1-4; D is possibly TRBD1 (6 bases). V shed 2 bases and J shed 3 bases, with 11 bases lying between them. CDR1 is SGHDT and CDR2 is YYEEEE in the germline V gene. The length of the CDR3 is 15 residues. CDR3 DNA sequence: TGTGCCAGCAGCTTCGGGGGGCCGGCTAATGAAAAACTGTTTTTT. As protein: CASSFGGPANEKLFF.

This rearrangement joins TRBV5-1 to TRBJ2-1, with TRBD2 as a possible D gene (6 bases). The length of the CDR3 is 13 residues. From germline, CDR1 is SGHRS and CDR2 YFSETQ. V was trimmed by 1 base and J by 9 bases, leaving 11 bases between them. Written as DNA, the CDR3 is TGCGCCAGCAGCTTGTGGGGGGTCGGTGAGCAGTTCTTC. Amino acid sequence: CASSLWGVGEQFF.

The chain uses TRBV28 and TRBJ1-5, with D maybe TRBD1 (5 bases). Trimming pared 5 bases from V and 3 bases from J, leaving 8 bases between. CDR1 and CDR2 (germline): MDHEN, SYDVKM. The CDR3 length is 13 residues. CDR3 coding DNA: TGTGCCAGCAGTCAGGGTGACAATCAGCCCCAGCATTTT. Its translation is CASSQGDNQPQHF.

This clone was seen just once. V is TRBV10-2 and J is TRBJ2-1; a possible D gene is TRBD2 (5 bases). Trimming removed 6 bases from V and 10 bases from J, with 16 bases in between. The CDR3 has 13 amino acids. The germline V gene encodes CDR1 WSHSY and CDR2 SAAADI. The CDR3 DNA follows: TGCGCCAGCAGCCGGGCCGACCGGAGGGAGCAGTTCTTC. Protein product: CASSRADRREQFF.

The chain couples TRBV13 to TRBJ2-5, with TRBD2 identical over 13 bases. The CDR3 is made up of 16 amino acids. The ends lost 5 bases at V and 4 bases at J; junction bases unmatched: 7. Germline assignment: CDR1 PRHDT and CDR2 FYEKMQ (reference sequence). This CDR3 is CASSERLAGGRETQYF. The CDR3, as DNA: TGTGCCAGCAGCGAACGACTAGCGGGAGGACGAGAGACCCAGTACTTC.

J is TRBJ1-4 and V is TRBV28; D gene unclear. This CDR3 has 14 amino acids. Trimming took 3 bases from V and 7 from J, leaving 12 bases between them. Germline-derived CDR1 and CDR2 are MDHEN and SYDVKM. The CDR3 region is CASSLLLAGEKLFF. As DNA, the CDR3 is TGTGCCAGCAGTTTGTTACTGGCGGGTGAAAAACTGTTTTTT. The complete variable domain, with remaining parts taken from reference TRBV28 and TRBJ1-4, reads DVKVTQSSRYLVKRTGEKVFLECVQDMDHENMFWYRQDPGLGLRLIYFSYDVKMKEKGDIPEGYSVSREKKERFSLILESASTNQTSMYLCASSLLLAGEKLFFGSGTQLSVL.

The chain couples TRBV9 to TRBJ1-5, with D tentatively TRBD1 (5 bases). Germline loops: CDR1 SGDLS, CDR2 YYNGEE. CDR3 length: 15 amino acids. V was pared by 7 bases and J by 0 bases, with 14 bases between. In nucleotides, the CDR3 is TGTGCCAGCGGGGGAGGACCATCTAGCAATCAGCCCCAGCATTTT. Amino acid sequence: CASGGGPSSNQPQHF.

With respect to this clone: This same CDR3 is encoded by further DNA sequences in the sample. V and J are TRBV9 and TRBJ1-3, with D hard to call. V lost 3 bases to trimming and J lost 0 bases, with 4 bases between them. The germline gives CDR1 SGDLS, CDR2 YYNGEE. There are 13 residues in the CDR3. The CDR3 spells CASSDSSGNTIYF. DNA for the CDR3: TGTGCCAGCAGCGATAGCTCTGGAAACACCATATATTTT.

The rearrangement uses TRBV28 and TRBJ1-1; 9 positions match TRBD1. Trimming at V came to 6 bases and at J to 2 bases, leaving 7 bases not matched to a gene. CDR1 and CDR2 from the germline V gene are MDHEN and SYDVKM. This CDR3 has 15 residues. This chain's CDR3 is CASRLQGARNTEAFF. CDR3 coding DNA: TGTGCCAGCAGACTACAGGGGGCGCGAAACACTGAAGCTTTCTTT.

J is TRBJ1-1 and V is TRBV27, with TRBD1 as a possible D gene (6 bases). Germline CDR1 reads MNHEY; CDR2 reads SMNVEV (reference sequence). Trimming took off 0 bases at V and 4 bases at J, with 15 bases between the two ends. This CDR3 contains 16 residues. DNA of the CDR3: TGTGCCAGCAGTTTATCTACGAGGGGGGATGGCACTGAAGCTTTCTTT. Translated, it gives CASSLSTRGDGTEAFF.